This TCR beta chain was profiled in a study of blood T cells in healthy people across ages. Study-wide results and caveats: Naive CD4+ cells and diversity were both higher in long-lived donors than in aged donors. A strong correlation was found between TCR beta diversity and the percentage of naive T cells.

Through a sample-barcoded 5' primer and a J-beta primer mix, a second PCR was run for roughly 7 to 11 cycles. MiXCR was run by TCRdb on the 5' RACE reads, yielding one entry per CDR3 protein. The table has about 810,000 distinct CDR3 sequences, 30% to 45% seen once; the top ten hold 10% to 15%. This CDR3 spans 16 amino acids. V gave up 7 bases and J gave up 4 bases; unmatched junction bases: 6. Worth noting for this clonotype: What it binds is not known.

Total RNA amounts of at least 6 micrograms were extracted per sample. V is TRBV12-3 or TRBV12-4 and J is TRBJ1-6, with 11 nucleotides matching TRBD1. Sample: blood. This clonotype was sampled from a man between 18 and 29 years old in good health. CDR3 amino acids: CASTMGQGGYNSPLHF. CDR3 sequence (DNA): TGTGCCAGCACCATGGGACAGGGGGGTTATAATTCACCCCTCCACTTT.